Listed here is a single TCR beta chain. Its antigen is unidentified. The sample originates from a study of cytomegalovirus exposure and HLA in healthy donors. Study-level background: Earlier, 200 million or so T cells were analyzed, and some 120 million unique TCR beta sequences were found among them. Points from the study as a whole: A few CMV-associated chains were confirmed in vitro to be specific for CMV antigens.

In the PCR, 60 Vbeta and 13 Jbeta primers were used. Profiled with immunoSEQ multiplex PCR; TCRdb holds only in-frame clones, not every one. The sample table sets out roughly 100,000 clones. In germline, CDR1 is MNHEY, CDR2 SMNVEV (reference sequence). The CDR3 is made up of 15 amino acids. With V trimmed by 5 bases and J by 4 bases, 9 bases remained unmatched. The chain is built from TRBV27 and TRBJ2-7, with TRBD2 matching over 9 bases. Sample: PBMCs. This clonotype was obtained from a man in his fifties in good health and CMV-seronegative. CDR3 in amino acids: CASSPHSSGVYEQYF. The CDR3 bases are TGTGCCAGCAGTCCACACTCTAGCGGGGTTTACGAGCAGTACTTC.